What follows are 29 T cell receptor beta chains derived from one specimen sequenced in a study of T cell responses to AZD1222 COVID-19 vaccine. Clones were sequenced by immunoSEQ multiplex PCR, and TCRdb holds only the in-frame ones, with some missing. Counted here are 150,000 to 200,000 clones, 90% occurring once; the ten biggest clones make up about 2.8%. Sequenced here: peripheral blood, sampled on day 0 of AZD1222 vaccination. These receptors all come from an adult in good health.

The count of this clone is one. The chain employs TRBV19 and TRBJ1-2; D not resolved. The germline V and J ends were trimmed by 7 bases and 1 base, with 10 bases remaining between them. This CDR3 comprises 13 residues. From germline, CDR1 is LNHDA and CDR2 SQIVND (reference sequence). The CDR3 here is CASTSVGNYGYTF. The DNA of the CDR3 is TGTGCCAGTACCTCGGTTGGTAACTATGGCTACACCTTC. The whole variable domain, filled in from reference TRBV19 and TRBJ1-2, reads DGGITQSPKYLFRKEGQNVTLSCEQNLNHDAMYWYRQDPGQGLRLIYYSQIVNDFQKGDIAEGYSVSREKKESFPLTVTSAQKNPTAFYLCASTSVGNYGYTFGSGTRLTVV.

The rearrangement uses TRBV6-5 and TRBJ2-3; weak D call: TRBD1 (6 bases). The V gene lost 6 bases and the J gene lost 0 bases, with 13 bases spanning the gap. Germline V lookup: CDR1 MNHEY, CDR2 SVGAGI. The CDR3 consists of 15 residues. The CDR3 bases are TGTGCCAGCAGGGGGGCAGCCCTTAGCACAGATACGCAGTATTTT. Encoded protein: CASRGAALSTDTQYF.

This rearrangement joins TRBV18 to TRBJ1-3; 10 bases are shared with TRBD1. V lost 3 bases to trimming and J lost 0 bases; unmatched junction nucleotides: 11. Germline lookup yields CDR1 KGHSH and CDR2 LQKENI. There are 19 residues in the CDR3. The DNA of the CDR3 is TGTGCCAGCTCACCTTTGGGGACAGGGGCCCGCTACTCTGGAAACACCATATATTTT. Translated, it gives CASSPLGTGARYSGNTIYF.

The chain joins TRBV7-9 to TRBJ1-1; D call uncertain. Germline CDR1 is SEHNR and CDR2 is FQNEAQ (reference sequence). The V end was cut by 1 base, the J end by 5 bases, with 11 bases between. CDR3 length equals 14 residues. The CDR3 bases are TGTGCCAGCAGCTTAGGCGGTCCCGGGACTGAAGCTTTCTTT. Amino acids: CASSLGGPGTEAFF.

This chain uses TRBV4-2 with TRBJ2-5, with D possibly called TRBD1 or TRBD2 (6 bases each). V lost 4 bases and J lost 4, with 13 bases in between. CDR3 length: 14 amino acids. Looked up from germline, CDR1 is LGHNA and CDR2 is YNFKEQ. The CDR3 DNA sequence: TGTGCCAGCAGCCCCCTGGGGGGCGGAGAGACCCAGTACTTC. Its protein product is CASSPLGGGETQYF.

There are a few counts of this clone. The chain joins TRBV6-4 to TRBJ1-5, with D possibly TRBD1 on 5 matching bases. Germline V gives CDR1 MRHNA, CDR2 SNTAGT. V was clipped by 4 bases and J by 0 bases, with 13 bases between them. The CDR3 spans 16 residues. The CDR3 sequence: CASSGQLPYSNQPQHF. The DNA for the CDR3 is TGTGCCAGCAGTGGACAGCTTCCATATAGCAATCAGCCCCAGCATTTT.

This chain links TRBV7-9 with TRBJ2-7; D might be TRBD1 (5 bases). Trimming left V 1 base short and J 0 bases short, with 10 bases between. The CDR3 spans 15 residues. CDR1 is SEHNR and CDR2 is FQNEAQ in the germline V gene (reference sequence). Here the CDR3 reads CASSLGGGASYEQYF. DNA for the CDR3: TGTGCCAGCAGCTTAGGGGGTGGGGCCTCCTACGAGCAGTACTTC.

The rearrangement joins TRBV5-4 to TRBJ2-3, with 7 bases identical to TRBD1. Germline-derived CDR1 and CDR2 are SGHNT and YYREEE (reference sequence). With V trimmed by 5 bases and J by 6 bases, 9 bases remained unmatched. This CDR3 has 14 residues. The CDR3 sequence is CASSYSTGADTQYF. The CDR3, as DNA: TGTGCCAGCAGTTATTCCACAGGGGCGGATACGCAGTATTTT.

The chain uses TRBV5-1 and TRBJ2-7, with D perhaps matching TRBD1 or TRBD2 (5 bases each). The CDR3 has 14 amino acids. Per the germline V gene, CDR1 is SGHRS and CDR2 is YFSETQ. Trimming removed 4 bases at V and 6 bases at J, with 17 bases between. Written as DNA, the CDR3 is TGCGCCAGCAGCCCAGAGGGACCCCCCCTCGAGCAGTACTTC. Translated, it gives CASSPEGPPLEQYF.

V usage is TRBV6-5 and J usage is TRBJ1-4, with 8 positions matching TRBD1. The germline gives CDR1 MNHEY, CDR2 SVGAGI. There are 15 residues in the CDR3. V dropped 6 bases and J dropped 3; count of bases not matched to a gene: 6. CDR3 DNA sequence: TGTGCCAGCAGACCCCAGGGGGCGGCTAATGAAAAACTGTTTTTT. Its translation is CASRPQGAANEKLFF.

A word on this clone: Its ends do not fully match the called genes, so a read error is possible. The chain uses TRBV19 and TRBJ1-2; weak D call: TRBD1 (5 bases). The CDR3 length is 14 residues. The germline CDR1 and CDR2 sequences are LNHDA and SQIVND (reference sequence). CDR3 sequence reads: CASSIAGTKYGYTF. The CDR3 DNA reads TGTGCCAGTAGCATAGCCGGGACGAAGTATGGCTACACCTTC. The whole variable domain, remainder taken from reference TRBV19 and TRBJ1-2, is DGGITQSPKYLFRKEGQNVTLSCEQNLNHDAMYWYRQDPGQGLRLIYYSQIVNDFQKGDIAEGYSVSREKKESFPLTVTSAQKNPTAFYLCASSIAGTKYGYTFGSGTRLTVV.

The chain combines TRBV4-3 with TRBJ1-1; 8 nucleotides align to TRBD1. With 2 bases clipped from V and 5 bases from J, the junction kept 10 bases outside the gene matches. The CDR3 is 16 amino acids. Germline CDR1 LGHNA, CDR2 YSLEER. In DNA form, the CDR3 reads TGCGCCAGCAGCCAATTGGCAGGGGGCGTAAGAACTGAAGCTTTCTTT. Translated, it gives CASSQLAGGVRTEAFF.

CDR3 sequence reads: CASSLGGTFSNQPQHF. In DNA, the CDR3 is TGTGCCAGCAGCCTCGGCGGGACATTTAGCAATCAGCCCCAGCATTTT. The gene calls are TRBV4-2 and TRBJ1-5; D is possibly TRBD1 (6 bases). The CDR3 extends over 16 amino acids. CDR1 is LGHNA, CDR2 YNFKEQ, per germline. Trimming removed 4 bases at V and 0 bases at J, with 13 bases between.

J is TRBJ1-2 and V is TRBV6-5; unclear D gene. The CDR3 is 13 amino acids. With 5 bases removed from V and 3 bases from J, the gap between germline ends came to 10 bases. Germline CDR1 reads MNHEY; CDR2 reads SVGAGI. The CDR3 here is CASSITEDYGYTF. The CDR3 nucleotides read TGTGCCAGCAGTATAACAGAAGACTATGGCTACACCTTC.

V and J are TRBV11-2 and TRBJ2-3; no clear D. V dropped 7 bases and J dropped 2 bases, with 16 bases sitting between them. The CDR3 totals 15 residues. The V gene's germline CDR1 is SGHAT and CDR2 FQNNGV. CDR3 sequence: CASKTGRKNTDTQYF. The DNA for the CDR3 is TGTGCCAGCAAAACCGGCAGGAAAAACACAGATACGCAGTATTTT.

This rearrangement joins TRBV10-3 to TRBJ1-6; D is unresolved. This CDR3 is built from 15 residues. Germline V gene data show CDR1 as ENHRY and CDR2 as SYGVKD. The V gene lost 3 bases and the J gene lost 9 bases, with 15 bases spanning the gap. CDR3 residues: CAISDPETTISPLHF. As DNA, the CDR3 is TGTGCCATCAGTGATCCCGAGACAACCATTTCACCCCTCCACTTT.

This clone came up once. This chain links TRBV6-5 with TRBJ1-1; no reliable D call. V shed 3 bases and J shed 1 base, with 6 bases lying between them. This CDR3 comprises 13 residues. The germline gives CDR1 MNHEY, CDR2 SVGAGI. The CDR3 DNA reads as TGTGCCAGCAGTTATGCGAGGAACACTGAAGCTTTCTTT. It yields the protein CASSYARNTEAFF.

The genes are TRBV30 and TRBJ2-1; 15 bases are a match to TRBD2. Germline CDR1 and CDR2: GTSNPN and SVGIG (reference sequence). This CDR3 region has 15 residues. Unmatched junction bases numbered 4, after V lost 3 bases and J lost 7 bases. The CDR3 region has the DNA TGTGCCTGGAGGGCCGGGACTAGCGGGAGGAATGAGCAGTTCTTC. It is translated as CAWRAGTSGRNEQFF.

The chain recombines TRBV19 with TRBJ1-2, with D maybe TRBD1 (6 bases). This CDR3 comprises 13 residues. Germline V gene data show CDR1 as LNHDA and CDR2 as SQIVND (reference sequence). V lost 7 bases, J lost 7 bases, and 16 bases lay in between. CDR3 in DNA: TGTGCCAGTACCAAAGACAGGTTCGGTGGCTACACCTTC. Protein: CASTKDRFGGYTF.

Only one count was recorded for this clone. The V call is TRBV19, the J call TRBJ2-2; D may be TRBD1 (5 bases). The V gene's germline CDR1 is LNHDA and CDR2 SQIVND (reference sequence). Trimming removed 7 bases at V and 8 bases at J, with 20 bases between. CDR3 length: 15 amino acids. CDR3 protein: CASTPQGSAGGELFF. DNA for the CDR3: TGTGCCAGTACTCCGCAGGGATCTGCTGGAGGGGAGCTGTTTTTT.

The gene calls are TRBV7-3 and TRBJ1-2, with D unclear. The CDR3 runs 14 residues. Germline assignment: CDR1 SGHTA and CDR2 FQGTGA. V lost 0 bases, J lost 1 base, and 6 bases lay in between. The CDR3 DNA is TGTGCCAGCAGCTTAACGCCGGGTAACTATGGCTACACCTTC. This encodes CASSLTPGNYGYTF.

Worth noting for this clone: Other DNA sequences from this sample encode an identical CDR3 as well. The rearrangement links TRBV7-2 to TRBJ2-5; maybe TRBD1 (5 bases). This CDR3 comprises 13 residues. Germline V lookup: CDR1 SGHTA, CDR2 FQGNSA. V shed 5 bases and J shed 1 base, with 8 bases lying between them. This CDR3 is CASSRDSQETQYF. The CDR3 nucleotides are TGTGCCAGCAGCCGTGACAGCCAAGAGACCCAGTACTTC.

The chain couples TRBV30 to TRBJ1-6; D perhaps matches TRBD1 (5 bases). V lost 2 bases and J 9 bases, leaving 17 bases between the germline ends. CDR3 length equals 15 residues. Germline V gives CDR1 GTSNPN, CDR2 SVGIG (reference sequence). CDR3 bases: TGTGCCTGGAGTAGGGAAGACGGGACCACTTCACCCCTCCACTTT. This translates into CAWSREDGTTSPLHF.

CDR3 coding DNA: TGTGCCAGCAGCCAAGTAGAACTAGTCCGCAAAGAGACCCAGTACTTC. It is translated as CASSQVELVRKETQYF. J is TRBJ2-5 and V is TRBV3-1 (or the pseudogene TRBV3-2), with TRBD2 as a possible D gene (5 bases). Germline V CDR1 and CDR2: LGHDT, YNNKEL (reference sequence). The ends were cut back, 1 base at V and 3 bases at J, with 15 bases in the middle. The CDR3 spans 16 residues.

The chain joins TRBV15 to TRBJ2-1; D could derive from TRBD1 or TRBD2 (5 bases each). Germline values: CDR1 LNHNV, CDR2 YYDKDF (reference sequence). The ends were cut back, 1 base at V and 7 bases at J, with 11 bases in the middle. This CDR3 region has 14 residues. The CDR3 loop reads CATSRATGRNEQFF. In nucleotides, the CDR3 is TGTGCCACCAGCAGAGCTACGGGGCGGAATGAGCAGTTCTTC. The complete variable domain, with remaining parts taken from reference TRBV15 and TRBJ2-1, reads DAMVIQNPRYQVTQFGKPVTLSCSQTLNHNVMYWYQQKSSQAPKLLFHYYDKDFNNEADTPDNFQSRRPNTSFCFLDIRSPGLGDTAMYLCATSRATGRNEQFFGPGTRLTVL.

This clone was detected only once. The chain has TRBV7-6 and TRBJ1-1, with TRBD1 matching over 10 bases. CDR1 SGHVS and CDR2 FNYEAQ come from the germline V gene. The CDR3 length is 16 residues. The V segment lost 5 bases and the J segment 2 bases; nucleotides outside the gene matches: 8. CDR3 bases: TGTGCCAGCAGCCGAAGACAGGGGGCCGGTAACACTGAAGCTTTCTTT. Its protein is CASSRRQGAGNTEAFF.

V usage is TRBV27 and J usage is TRBJ2-1; the match to TRBD2 covers 7 bases. The CDR3 has 17 residues. CDR1 is MNHEY and CDR2 is SMNVEV in the germline V gene (reference sequence). J gave up 0 bases and V 7 bases, and 12 bases lay outside the gene matches. The CDR3 DNA follows: TGTGCCAGCATCCCCCGGGGAGGGGCGCACTCCTACAATGAGCAGTTCTTC. This translates into CASIPRGGAHSYNEQFF.

This sequence joins TRBV15 and TRBJ1-2, with a tentative D call TRBD1 (5 bases). Germline V gene lookup returns CDR1 LNHNV and CDR2 YYDKDF (reference sequence). Trimming pared 0 bases from V and 0 bases from J, leaving 14 bases between. This CDR3 region has 17 residues. Here the CDR3 reads CATSRDGGKLANYGYTF. In DNA, the CDR3 is TGTGCCACCAGCAGAGACGGGGGGAAGTTAGCTAACTATGGCTACACCTTC.

This chain joins TRBV19 and TRBJ1-1; D gene uncertain. Germline CDR1 reads LNHDA; CDR2 reads SQIVND (reference sequence). Trimming left V 3 bases short and J 2 bases short, with 10 bases between. The CDR3 is 14 amino acids. CDR3 protein: CASSITNRNTEAFF. In DNA, the CDR3 is TGTGCCAGTAGTATTACTAACAGAAACACTGAAGCTTTCTTT.